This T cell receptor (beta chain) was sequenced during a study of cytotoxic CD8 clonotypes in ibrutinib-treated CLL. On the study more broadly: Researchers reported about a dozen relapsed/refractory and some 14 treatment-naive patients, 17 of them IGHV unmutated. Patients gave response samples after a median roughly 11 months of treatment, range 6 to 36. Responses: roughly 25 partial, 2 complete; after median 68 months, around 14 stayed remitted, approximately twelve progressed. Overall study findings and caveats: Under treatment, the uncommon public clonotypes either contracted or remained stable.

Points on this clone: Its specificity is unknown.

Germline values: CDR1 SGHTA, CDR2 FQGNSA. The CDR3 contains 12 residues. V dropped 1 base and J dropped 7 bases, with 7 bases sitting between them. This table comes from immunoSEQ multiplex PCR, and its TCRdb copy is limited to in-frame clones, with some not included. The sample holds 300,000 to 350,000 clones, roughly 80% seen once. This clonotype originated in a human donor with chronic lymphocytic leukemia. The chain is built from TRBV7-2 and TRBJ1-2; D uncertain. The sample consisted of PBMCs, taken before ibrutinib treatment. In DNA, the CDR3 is TGTGCCAGCAGCTTAGATCGGAGTGGCTACACCTTC. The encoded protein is CASSLDRSGYTF.